These 28 T cell receptor beta chains were all obtained from the same sample, sequenced in a study of cytomegalovirus exposure and HLA in healthy donors. The PCR employed 60 Vbeta primers together with 13 Jbeta primers. TCRdb keeps only in-frame clones here, not all; method: immunoSEQ multiplex PCR. The repertoire holds 90,000 to 110,000 clones, 10% to 15% seen once, with more than 15% in the top ten. Sequencing was performed on PBMCs. The receptor set was obtained from a man between 35 and 55 years old in good health and CMV-seropositive.

This clone has a handful of counts. At one end, the junction sequence differs from germline, possibly due to a read error. The CDR3 loop reads CASSSPGRDAHF. The CDR3 region has the DNA TGTGCCAGCAGCTCCCCGGGGAGGGATGCCCACTTC. The chain recombines TRBV9 with TRBJ1-2; no firm D call. Germline CDR1 reads SGDLS; CDR2 reads YYNGEE. The CDR3 loop spans 12 amino acids.

J is TRBJ2-2 and V is TRBV14, with a tentative D call TRBD1 (6 bases). V lost 1 base, J lost 8 bases, and 14 bases lay in between. The germline gives CDR1 SGHDN, CDR2 FVKESK. This CDR3 has 15 amino acids. In DNA, the CDR3 is TGTGCCAGCAGCCAAGCAATCTGGGGGCCTGGGGAGCTGTTTTTT. Translating gives CASSQAIWGPGELFF. Variable domain in full (rest from reference TRBV14 and TRBJ2-2): EAGVTQFPSHSVIEKGQTVTLRCDPISGHDNLYWYRRVMGKEIKFLLHFVKESKQDESGMPNNRFLAERTGGTYSTLKVQPAELEDSGVYFCASSQAIWGPGELFFGEGSRLTVL.

The rearrangement uses TRBV27 and TRBJ1-6; perhaps TRBD1 as D (5 bases). The CDR3 length is 14 residues. Trimming removed 4 bases from V and 9 bases from J, with 13 bases in between. Germline lookup yields CDR1 MNHEY and CDR2 SMNVEV (reference sequence). Here the CDR3 reads CASSSNLGLSPLHF. The CDR3 nucleotides read TGTGCCAGCAGTTCCAATCTGGGGCTTTCACCCCTCCACTTT.

A few counts support this clone. The chain carries TRBV18 and TRBJ1-2, with 9 nucleotides matching TRBD1. Trimming at V came to 3 bases and at J to 0 bases, leaving 5 bases not matched to a gene. CDR3 length: 16 amino acids. The V gene's germline CDR1 is KGHSH and CDR2 LQKENI. For the CDR3, the DNA is TGTGCCAGCTCACCGCTGGGACAGGGATCTAACTATGGCTACACCTTC. It specifies CASSPLGQGSNYGYTF. Looking up the rest from reference TRBV18 and TRBJ1-2 gives the full variable domain: NAGVMQNPRHLVRRRGQEARLRCSPMKGHSHVYWYRQLPEEGLKFMVYLQKENIIDESGMPKERFSAEFPKEGPSILRIQQVVRGDSAAYFCASSPLGQGSNYGYTFGSGTRLTVV.

V usage is TRBV14 and J usage is TRBJ1-5; D unclear. The CDR3 has 14 residues. The V gene lost 2 bases and the J gene lost 7 bases, with 12 bases spanning the gap. The germline V gene has CDR1 SGHDN and CDR2 FVKESK. CDR3 DNA: TGTGCCAGCAGCCAAAGCGGGTTCGGGCAGCCCCAGCATTTT. This translates into CASSQSGFGQPQHF.

CDR3 sequence (DNA): TGTGCCAGCAGCTTGGGAGCGGGAGCCAACGAGCAGTACTTC. Its protein is CASSLGAGANEQYF. The chain uses TRBV5-4 and TRBJ2-7; 8 bases line up with TRBD2. Trimming took 0 bases from V and 5 from J; bases not matched to a gene: 4. The CDR3 contains 14 residues. Germline CDR1 and CDR2: SGHNT and YYREEE (reference sequence).

This clone appeared a few times. The chain joins TRBV6-6 to TRBJ1-5; the D gene is possibly TRBD1 (5 bases). This CDR3 is built from 14 residues. V was cut by 5 bases and J by 15 bases, with 23 bases left in between. From germline, CDR1 is MNHNY and CDR2 SVGAGI (reference sequence). The chain's CDR3 is CASSQDTASWVWHF. CDR3 DNA: TGTGCCAGCAGTCAGGACACGGCGTCTTGGGTGTGGCATTTT.

This chain joins TRBV6-5 and TRBJ1-1; no firm D call. Trimming shortened V by 2 bases and J by 1 base, and 5 bases separated the two germline ends. CDR1 is MNHEY and CDR2 is SVGAGI in the germline V gene. The CDR3 sequence is 13 residues long. CDR3 DNA: TGTGCCAGCAGTTACCCAGGGAACACTGAAGCTTTCTTT. Its translation: CASSYPGNTEAFF.

The J gene is TRBJ2-3, the V gene TRBV19; D may be TRBD2 (5 bases). Germline loops: CDR1 LNHDA, CDR2 SQIVND (reference sequence). The CDR3 is made up of 16 amino acids. The V and J ends lost 6 bases and 0 bases respectively, with 16 bases between them. For the CDR3, the DNA is TGTGCCAGTAGCCGTCGGACTGGCCCTAGCACAGATACGCAGTATTTT. This sequence encodes CASSRRTGPSTDTQYF.

V gene TRBV7-8 combines with J gene TRBJ2-5; D is perhaps TRBD1 (7 bases). The V end was cut by 5 bases, the J end by 0 bases, with 19 bases between. The germline CDR1 and CDR2 sequences are SGHVS and FQNEAQ. The CDR3 has 17 amino acids. The CDR3 loop reads CASSPRRVRGYQETQYF. The CDR3 bases are TGTGCCAGCAGCCCCCGGAGGGTCAGGGGGTACCAAGAGACCCAGTACTTC. Drawing the rest from reference TRBV7-8 and TRBJ2-5, the complete variable domain is GAGVSQSPRYKVAKRGQDVALRCDPISGHVSLFWYQQALGQGPEFLTYFQNEAQLDKSGLPSDRFFAERPEGSVSTLKIQRTQQEDSAVYLCASSPRRVRGYQETQYFGPGTRLLVL.

The chain has TRBV18 and TRBJ2-1, with D perhaps TRBD2 (6 bases). The CDR3 loop spans 16 amino acids. The germline V gene encodes CDR1 KGHSH and CDR2 LQKENI. V was pared by 4 bases and J by 4 bases, with 17 bases between. CDR3 sequence reads: CASSLHGTYPYNEQFF. In DNA, the CDR3 is TGTGCCAGCTCACTACACGGGACTTACCCTTACAATGAGCAGTTCTTC.

CDR3 residues: CASSPRGAPGNTIYF. CDR3 in DNA: TGTGCCAGCAGCCCCCGTGGGGCCCCCGGAAACACCATATATTTT. The chain recombines TRBV7-9 with TRBJ1-3, with TRBD1 as a possible D gene (5 bases). This CDR3 is built from 15 residues. Germline-derived CDR1 and CDR2 are SEHNR and FQNEAQ (reference sequence). V was pared by 5 bases and J by 4 bases, with 15 bases between.

The chain carries TRBV28 and TRBJ1-2; a possible D gene is TRBD1 (6 bases). CDR1 is MDHEN, CDR2 SYDVKM, per germline. The V end lost 2 bases, the J end lost 4 bases, and 20 bases lay between the germline ends. The CDR3 loop spans 17 amino acids. The CDR3 DNA reads TGTGCCAGCAGTTTACCAGGGGCCGTGCGAAGTCTCTATGGCTACACCTTC. This encodes CASSLPGAVRSLYGYTF.

The V gene is TRBV5-4, the J gene TRBJ1-4; possible D gene TRBD1, 6 bases. The length of the CDR3 is 15 residues. Per the germline V gene, CDR1 is SGHNT and CDR2 is YYREEE (reference sequence). Trimming stripped 1 base from V and 2 bases from J, with 9 bases between. DNA of the CDR3: TGTGCCAGCAGCTTGTCGGGGGGCACTAATGAAAAACTGTTTTTT. It encodes CASSLSGGTNEKLFF.

This clone was detected only a few times. The rearrangement links TRBV19 to TRBJ2-1; a possible D gene is TRBD1 (6 bases). The germline V gene encodes CDR1 LNHDA and CDR2 SQIVND (reference sequence). V was cut by 10 bases and J by 5 bases, with 15 bases left in between. This CDR3 is built from 13 residues. DNA of the CDR3: TGTGCCACTAATGTGCAGGGGAACAATGAGCAGTTCTTC. It specifies CATNVQGNNEQFF. Full variable domain (missing parts from reference TRBV19 and TRBJ2-1): DGGITQSPKYLFRKEGQNVTLSCEQNLNHDAMYWYRQDPGQGLRLIYYSQIVNDFQKGDIAEGYSVSREKKESFPLTVTSAQKNPTAFYLCATNVQGNNEQFFGPGTRLTVL.

The chain has TRBV5-4 and TRBJ1-1, with TRBD1 identical over 9 bases. This CDR3 comprises 15 residues. Looked up from germline, CDR1 is SGHNT and CDR2 is YYREEE (reference sequence). Trimming cost V 4 bases and J 6 bases; bases outside gene matches: 10. The chain's CDR3 is CASSPQTGGNSEAFF. The CDR3 DNA reads as TGTGCCAGCAGCCCACAGACAGGGGGAAACTCTGAAGCTTTCTTT. Drawing the rest from reference TRBV5-4 and TRBJ1-1, the complete variable domain is ETGVTQSPTHLIKTRGQQVTLRCSSQSGHNTVSWYQQALGQGPQFIFQYYREEENGRGNFPPRFSGLQFPNYSSELNVNALELDDSALYLCASSPQTGGNSEAFFGQGTRLTVV.

In nucleotides, the CDR3 is TGTGCCAGCAGTTTCCTACCTAGGGCAGGGGAGGAAGCTTTCTTT. It is translated as CASSFLPRAGEEAFF. The rearrangement links TRBV27 to TRBJ1-1; tentatively, D is TRBD1 (6 bases). This CDR3 contains 15 residues. Trimming took off 3 bases at V and 8 bases at J, with 19 bases between the two ends. Germline-derived CDR1 and CDR2 are MNHEY and SMNVEV (reference sequence).

This chain links TRBV5-5 with TRBJ1-1; D not resolved. The CDR3 is 16 residues long. Germline V lookup: CDR1 SGHKS, CDR2 YYEKEE (reference sequence). Trimming stripped 3 bases from V and 0 bases from J, with 15 bases between. The CDR3 DNA is TGTGCCAGCAGCTCTCGTGGAGGATACATGAACACTGAAGCTTTCTTT. Translating gives CASSSRGGYMNTEAFF.

The rearrangement links TRBV5-8 to TRBJ2-5; 7 nucleotides match TRBD1. V was clipped by 9 bases and J by 2 bases; unmatched bases: 13. Per the germline V gene, CDR1 is SGHTS and CDR2 is YDEGEE. CDR3 length: 15 residues. CDR3 coding DNA: TGTGCCAATAGCGAGGGGGACAGACAACAAGAGACCCAGTACTTC. Translated, it gives CANSEGDRQQETQYF.

This sequence joins TRBV5-6 and TRBJ1-3, with D uncertain. Trimming removed 1 base from V and 2 bases from J, with 7 bases in between. This CDR3 region has 14 residues. The germline gives CDR1 SGHDT, CDR2 YYEEEE. As DNA, the CDR3 is TGTGCCAGCAGCTTGTGGAGGACTGGAAACACCATATATTTT. Amino acids: CASSLWRTGNTIYF.

V is TRBV4-3 and J is TRBJ2-3; D might be TRBD2 (6 bases). The CDR3 spans 17 residues. Germline CDR1 reads LGHNA; CDR2 reads YSLEER. Trimming pared 0 bases from V and 0 bases from J, leaving 13 bases between. The CDR3 here is CASSQEYRGTSTDTQYF. CDR3 DNA: TGCGCCAGCAGCCAAGAATACAGAGGGACTAGCACAGATACGCAGTATTTT.

This clone was seen a few times. J is TRBJ2-7 and V is TRBV7-2, with TRBD2 matching 15 bases. V gave up 4 bases and J gave up 6 bases; unmatched junction bases: 4. Germline CDR1 reads SGHTA; CDR2 reads FQGNSA. The CDR3 has 15 amino acids. The CDR3: CASSYRTSGRAEQYF. The DNA for the CDR3 is TGTGCCAGCAGCTATCGGACTAGCGGGAGGGCCGAGCAGTACTTC.

The V and J genes are TRBV5-1 and TRBJ2-1; D might be TRBD2 (5 bases). Trimming shortened V by 0 bases and J by 6 bases, and 16 bases separated the two germline ends. Germline lookup yields CDR1 SGHRS and CDR2 YFSETQ. The CDR3 has 16 residues. The CDR3 loop reads CASSLGLAPRINEQFF. CDR3 sequence (DNA): TGCGCCAGCAGCTTGGGGCTAGCCCCTCGGATCAATGAGCAGTTCTTC.

This clone has only a few counts. The chain couples TRBV15 to TRBJ2-7, with TRBD1 matching over 9 bases. The CDR3 length is 15 residues. Per the germline V gene, CDR1 is LNHNV and CDR2 is YYDKDF (reference sequence). V trimming: 5 bases; J trimming: 2 bases; junction bases outside the gene matches: 7. CDR3 DNA: TGTGCCACCAGCCCTCCGGGACAGGGTACCTACGAGCAGTACTTC. Its protein is CATSPPGQGTYEQYF.

The genes are TRBV18 and TRBJ2-5; 8 bases map to TRBD2. This CDR3 is 16 amino acids long. CDR1 KGHSH and CDR2 LQKENI come from the germline V gene. V lost 1 base, J lost 1 base, and 5 bases stayed unmatched. CDR3 coding DNA: TGTGCCAGCTCACCACGCCTAGCGGGCACCCAAGAGACCCAGTACTTC. Its protein is CASSPRLAGTQETQYF.

This clone was seen a few times. The chain links TRBV28 to TRBJ1-5, with D uncertain. Germline V lookup: CDR1 MDHEN, CDR2 SYDVKM. The CDR3 loop spans 14 amino acids. The V end lost 7 bases, the J end lost 3 bases, and 13 bases lay between the germline ends. Here the CDR3 DNA reads TGTGCCAGCACCTCCGCGGGGTACAATCAGCCCCAGCATTTT. Its protein is CASTSAGYNQPQHF. Complete variable domain (other parts from reference TRBV28 and TRBJ1-5): DVKVTQSSRYLVKRTGEKVFLECVQDMDHENMFWYRQDPGLGLRLIYFSYDVKMKEKGDIPEGYSVSREKKERFSLILESASTNQTSMYLCASTSAGYNQPQHFGDGTRLSIL.

There are a few counts of this clone. This sequence joins TRBV29-1 and TRBJ1-1; TRBD1 might be the D (5 bases). V lost 7 bases to trimming and J lost 3 bases, with 12 bases between them. The germline V gene has CDR1 SQVTM and CDR2 ANQGSEA. There are 12 residues in the CDR3. The CDR3 DNA reads as TGCAGCGCGGGGGGGGACTACACTGAAGCTTTCTTT. It yields the protein CSAGGDYTEAFF.

This chain joins TRBV5-3 and TRBJ2-2; TRBD1 might be the D (6 bases). TRBV5-3 is recorded as an ORF, its role being uncertain. This CDR3 contains 17 residues. The V gene lost 2 bases and the J gene lost 1 base, with 15 bases spanning the gap. DNA of the CDR3: TGTGCCAGAAGCTTTGGGTGCCGGACAGAGAACACCGGGGAGCTGTTTTTT. This encodes CARSFGCRTENTGELFF.